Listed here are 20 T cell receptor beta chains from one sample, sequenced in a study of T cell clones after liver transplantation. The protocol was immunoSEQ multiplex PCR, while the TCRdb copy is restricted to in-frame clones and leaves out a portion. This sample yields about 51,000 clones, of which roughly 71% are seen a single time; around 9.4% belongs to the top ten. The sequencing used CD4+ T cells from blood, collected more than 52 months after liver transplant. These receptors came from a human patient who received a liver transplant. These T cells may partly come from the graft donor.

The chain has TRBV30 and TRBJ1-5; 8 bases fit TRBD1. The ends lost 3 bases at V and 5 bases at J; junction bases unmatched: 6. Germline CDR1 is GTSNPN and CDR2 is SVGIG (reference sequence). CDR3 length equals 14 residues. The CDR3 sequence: CAWRDRGSDQPQHF. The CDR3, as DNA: TGTGCCTGGAGAGACAGGGGTAGTGATCAGCCCCAGCATTTT.

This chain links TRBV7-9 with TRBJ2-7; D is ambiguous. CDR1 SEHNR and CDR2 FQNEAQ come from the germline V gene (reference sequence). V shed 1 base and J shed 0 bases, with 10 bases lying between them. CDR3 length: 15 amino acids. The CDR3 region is CASSLVAAASYEQYF. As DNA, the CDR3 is TGTGCCAGCAGCTTAGTCGCGGCTGCCTCCTACGAGCAGTACTTC.

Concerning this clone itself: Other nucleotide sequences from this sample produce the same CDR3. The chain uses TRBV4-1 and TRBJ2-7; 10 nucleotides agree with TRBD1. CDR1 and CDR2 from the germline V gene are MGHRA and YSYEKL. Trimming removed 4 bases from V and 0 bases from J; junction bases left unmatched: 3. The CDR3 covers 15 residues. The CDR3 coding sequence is TGCGCCAGCAGCCCGGGACAGGGGCCCTCCTACGAGCAGTACTTC. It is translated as CASSPGQGPSYEQYF.

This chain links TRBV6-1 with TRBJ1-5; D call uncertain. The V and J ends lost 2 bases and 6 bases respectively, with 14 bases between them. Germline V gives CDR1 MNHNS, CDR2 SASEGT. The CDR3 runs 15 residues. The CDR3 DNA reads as TGTGCCAGCAGTGAACACGGGGTTGACCGTCAGCCCCAGCATTTT. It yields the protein CASSEHGVDRQPQHF.

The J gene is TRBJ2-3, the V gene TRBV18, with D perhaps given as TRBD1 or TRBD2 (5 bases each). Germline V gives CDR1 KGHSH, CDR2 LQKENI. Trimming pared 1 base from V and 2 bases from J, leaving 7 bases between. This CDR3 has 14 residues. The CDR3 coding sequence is TGTGCCAGCTCACCACTCGGGGCCACAGATACGCAGTATTTT. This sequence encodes CASSPLGATDTQYF.

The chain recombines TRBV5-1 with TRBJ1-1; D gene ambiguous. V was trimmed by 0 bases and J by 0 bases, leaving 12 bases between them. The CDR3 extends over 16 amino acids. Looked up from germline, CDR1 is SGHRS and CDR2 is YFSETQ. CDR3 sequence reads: CASSLAGGDMNTEAFF. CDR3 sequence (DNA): TGCGCCAGCAGCTTGGCTGGCGGTGACATGAACACTGAAGCTTTCTTT.

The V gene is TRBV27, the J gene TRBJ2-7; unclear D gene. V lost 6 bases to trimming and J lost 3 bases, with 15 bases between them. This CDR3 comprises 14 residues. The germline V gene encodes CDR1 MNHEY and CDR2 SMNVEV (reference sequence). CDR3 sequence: CASSLQPKGYEQYF. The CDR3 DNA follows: TGTGCCAGCAGCTTACAGCCGAAAGGCTACGAGCAGTACTTC.

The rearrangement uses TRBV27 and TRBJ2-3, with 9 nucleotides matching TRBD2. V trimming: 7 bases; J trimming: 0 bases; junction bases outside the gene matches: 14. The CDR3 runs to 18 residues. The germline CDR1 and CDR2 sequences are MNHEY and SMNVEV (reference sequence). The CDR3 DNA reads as TGTGCCAGCATGGCTTTAGGTAGCGGGGGATCTAGCACAGATACGCAGTATTTT. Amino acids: CASMALGSGGSSTDTQYF.

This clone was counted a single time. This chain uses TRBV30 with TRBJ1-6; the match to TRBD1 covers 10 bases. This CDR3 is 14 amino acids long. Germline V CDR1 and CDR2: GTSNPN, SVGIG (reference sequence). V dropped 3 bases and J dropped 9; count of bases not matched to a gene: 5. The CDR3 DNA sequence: TGTGCCTGGAGGGGACAGGGGATTAGTTCACCCCTCCACTTT. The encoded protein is CAWRGQGISSPLHF.

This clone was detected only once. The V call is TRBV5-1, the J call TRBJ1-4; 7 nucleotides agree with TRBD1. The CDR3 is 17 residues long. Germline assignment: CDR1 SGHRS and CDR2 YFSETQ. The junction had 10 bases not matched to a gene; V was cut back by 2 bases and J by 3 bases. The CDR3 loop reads CASSFLNPGQPNEKLFF. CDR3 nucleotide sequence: TGCGCCAGCAGCTTCCTAAACCCGGGACAGCCTAATGAAAAACTGTTTTTT.

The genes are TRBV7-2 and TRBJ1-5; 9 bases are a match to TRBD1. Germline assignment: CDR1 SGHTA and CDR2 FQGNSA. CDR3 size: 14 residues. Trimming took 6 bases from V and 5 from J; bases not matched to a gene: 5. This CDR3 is CASSSGTGHQPQHF. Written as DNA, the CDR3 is TGTGCCAGCAGTTCCGGGACAGGGCATCAGCCCCAGCATTTT.

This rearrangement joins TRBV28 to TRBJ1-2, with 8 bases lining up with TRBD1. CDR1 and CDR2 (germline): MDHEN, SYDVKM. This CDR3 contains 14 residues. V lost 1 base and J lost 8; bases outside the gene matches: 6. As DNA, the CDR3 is TGTGCCAGCAGTTTATCATCAGGGGGCGGAGGCTACACCTTC. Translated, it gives CASSLSSGGGGYTF.

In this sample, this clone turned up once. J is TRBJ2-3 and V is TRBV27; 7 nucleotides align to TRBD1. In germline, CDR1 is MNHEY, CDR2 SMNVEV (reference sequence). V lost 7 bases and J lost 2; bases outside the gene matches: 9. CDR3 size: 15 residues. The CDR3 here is CASNNRGRITDTQYF. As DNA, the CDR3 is TGTGCCAGCAACAACAGGGGTCGCATCACAGATACGCAGTATTTT.

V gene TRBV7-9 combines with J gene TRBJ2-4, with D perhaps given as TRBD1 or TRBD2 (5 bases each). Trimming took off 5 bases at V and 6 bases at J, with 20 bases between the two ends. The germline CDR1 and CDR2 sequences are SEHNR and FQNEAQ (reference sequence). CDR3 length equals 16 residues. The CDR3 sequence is CASSPLDRDEGNIQYF. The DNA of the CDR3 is TGTGCCAGCAGCCCCCTCGACCGGGACGAGGGAAACATTCAGTACTTC.

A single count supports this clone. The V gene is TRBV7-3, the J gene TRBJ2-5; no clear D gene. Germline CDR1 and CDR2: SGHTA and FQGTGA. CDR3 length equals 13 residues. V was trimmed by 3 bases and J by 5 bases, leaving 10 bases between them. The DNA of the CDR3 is TGTGCCAGCAGCTTTTCGAAACATGAGACCCAGTACTTC. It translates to CASSFSKHETQYF.

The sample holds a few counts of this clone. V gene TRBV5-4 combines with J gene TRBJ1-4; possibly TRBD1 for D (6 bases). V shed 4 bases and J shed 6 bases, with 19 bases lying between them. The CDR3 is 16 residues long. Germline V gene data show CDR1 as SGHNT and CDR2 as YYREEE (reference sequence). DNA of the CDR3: TGTGCCAGCAGCCTAGTGTTGGGGGGCCTGGATGAAAAACTGTTTTTT. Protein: CASSLVLGGLDEKLFF. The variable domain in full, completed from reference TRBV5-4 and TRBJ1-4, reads ETGVTQSPTHLIKTRGQQVTLRCSSQSGHNTVSWYQQALGQGPQFIFQYYREEENGRGNFPPRFSGLQFPNYSSELNVNALELDDSALYLCASSLVLGGLDEKLFFGSGTQLSVL.

DNA of the CDR3: TGTGCCAGCAGCTTAGAGACCGGGGAGCTGTTTTTT. Its translation: CASSLETGELFF. The chain joins TRBV11-3 to TRBJ2-2; D unresolved. Germline CDR1 reads SGHNT; CDR2 reads YENEEA. V lost 0 bases to trimming and J lost 5 bases, with 1 base between them. The CDR3 contains 12 residues.

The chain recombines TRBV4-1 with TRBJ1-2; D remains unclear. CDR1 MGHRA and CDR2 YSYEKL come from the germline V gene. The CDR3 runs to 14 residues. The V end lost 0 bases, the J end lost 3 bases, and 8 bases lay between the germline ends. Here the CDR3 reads CASSQDLTHYGYTF. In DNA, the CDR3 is TGCGCCAGCAGCCAAGATCTGACGCACTATGGCTACACCTTC.

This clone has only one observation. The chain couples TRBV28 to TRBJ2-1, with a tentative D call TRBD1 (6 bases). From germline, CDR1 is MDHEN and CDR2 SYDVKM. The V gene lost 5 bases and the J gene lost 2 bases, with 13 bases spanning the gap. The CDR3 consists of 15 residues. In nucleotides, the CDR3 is TGTGCCAGCAGTACCGTCGGGACAACCTACAATGAGCAGTTCTTC. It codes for CASSTVGTTYNEQFF.

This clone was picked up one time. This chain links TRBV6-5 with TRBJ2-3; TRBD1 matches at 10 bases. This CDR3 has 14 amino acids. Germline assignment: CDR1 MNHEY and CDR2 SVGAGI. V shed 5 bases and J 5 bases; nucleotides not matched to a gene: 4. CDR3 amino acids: CASSQGQGIDTQYF. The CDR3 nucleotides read TGTGCCAGCAGTCAGGGACAGGGGATAGATACGCAGTATTTT.